This T cell receptor beta chain is drawn from a study of Ad26.COV2.S vaccination and SARS-CoV-2 variants. Study-wide findings and caveats: Those who received the vaccine showed greater spike-specific TCR breadth than those given placebo.

Germline values: CDR1 KGHSY, CDR2 FQNENV. This CDR3 has 15 residues. V dropped 2 bases and J dropped 2; count of bases not matched to a gene: 4. Only in-frame clones appear in the TCRdb table, and some are missing; sequencing was by immunoSEQ multiplex PCR. The profile shows roughly 700,000 clones, roughly 90% of them singletons. Treatment of the sample: about 20 received Ad26.COV2.S at low or high dose, single or two shots; about five received placebo; per-sample allocation not given. Sample collection was performed on day 63 after the first vaccine or placebo injection. This clone occurred a few times. Antigen: not known.

This specimen was peripheral blood, taken in a trial of Ad26.COV2.S vaccine versus placebo. This sequence joins TRBV16 and TRBJ2-7, with 9 bases fitting TRBD2. This clonotype was obtained from a person between 18 and 60 years old who received the Ad26.COV2.S COVID-19 vaccine or a placebo. In DNA, the CDR3 is TGTGCCAGCAGCCAAGGTAGCGGGGGAGCCTACGAGCAGTACTTC. Translating gives CASSQGSGGAYEQYF. Variable domain in full (rest from reference TRBV16 and TRBJ2-7): GEEVAQTPKHLVRGEGQKAKLYCAPIKGHSYVFWYQQVLKNEFKFLISFQNENVFDETGMPKERFSAKCLPNSPCSLEIQATKLEDSAVYFCASSQGSGGAYEQYFGPGTRLTVT.